One T cell receptor beta chain is described in this entry. The sample comes from a study of T cell responses to AZD1222 COVID-19 vaccine. The CDR3 loop spans 14 amino acids. Germline-derived CDR1 and CDR2 are MNHEY and SVGAGI. Trimming stripped 4 bases from V and 7 bases from J, with 14 bases between. The table came from immunoSEQ multiplex PCR; TCRdb's copy has only in-frame clones and leaves some out. The data contain 150,000 or so clones, roughly nine tenths of them singletons. V and J are TRBV6-5 and TRBJ1-5; D not certain. The receptor's source is an adult in good health. Sequences were derived from peripheral blood, sampled on day 0 of AZD1222 vaccination. CDR3 coding DNA: TGTGCCAGCAGTTCCCCTTCTTCTAGCCAGCCCCAGCATTTT. The encoded protein is CASSSPSSSQPQHF.